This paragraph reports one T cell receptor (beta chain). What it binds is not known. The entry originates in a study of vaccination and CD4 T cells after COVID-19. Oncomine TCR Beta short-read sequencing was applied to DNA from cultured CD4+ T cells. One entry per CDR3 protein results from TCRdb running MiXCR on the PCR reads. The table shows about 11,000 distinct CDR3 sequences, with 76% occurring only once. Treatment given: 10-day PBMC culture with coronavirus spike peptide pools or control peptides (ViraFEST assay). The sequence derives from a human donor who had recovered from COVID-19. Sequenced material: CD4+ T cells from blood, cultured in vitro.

The DNA for the CDR3 is TGTGCCAGCAGCCCCGTTTCGGGGCAGGGGTCCTACGAGCAGTACTTC. Translating it yields CASSPVSGQGSYEQYF. V is TRBV5-4 and J is TRBJ2-7, with D tentatively TRBD1 (6 bases). Germline values: CDR1 SGHNT, CDR2 YYREEE (reference sequence). Trimming pared 4 bases from V and 1 base from J, leaving 18 bases between. The CDR3 has 16 amino acids.